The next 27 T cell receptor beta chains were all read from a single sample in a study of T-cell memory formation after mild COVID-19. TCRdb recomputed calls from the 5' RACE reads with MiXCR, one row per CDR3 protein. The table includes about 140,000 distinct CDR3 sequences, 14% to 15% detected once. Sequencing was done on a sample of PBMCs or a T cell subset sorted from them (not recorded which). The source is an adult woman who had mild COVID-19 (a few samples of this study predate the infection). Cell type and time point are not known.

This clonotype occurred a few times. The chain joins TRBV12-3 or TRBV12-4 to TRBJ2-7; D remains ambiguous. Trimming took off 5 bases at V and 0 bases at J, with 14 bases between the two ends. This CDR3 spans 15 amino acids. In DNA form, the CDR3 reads TGTGCCAGCAGTCAATCAGGAGTAGGCTCCTACGAGCAGTACTTC. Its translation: CASSQSGVGSYEQYF.

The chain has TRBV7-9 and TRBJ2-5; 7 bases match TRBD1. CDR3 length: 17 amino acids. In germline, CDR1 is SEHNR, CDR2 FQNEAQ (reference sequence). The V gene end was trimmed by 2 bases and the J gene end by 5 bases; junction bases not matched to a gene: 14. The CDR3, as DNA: TGTGCCAGCAGCTTAAGGCAGGGGGACCTATTCGGGGAGACCCAGTACTTC. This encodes CASSLRQGDLFGETQYF.

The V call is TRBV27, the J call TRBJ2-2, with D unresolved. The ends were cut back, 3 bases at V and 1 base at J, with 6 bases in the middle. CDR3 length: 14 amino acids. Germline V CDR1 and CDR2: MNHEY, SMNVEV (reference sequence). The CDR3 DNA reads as TGTGCCAGCAGTTTTCAACGGAACACCGGGGAGCTGTTTTTT. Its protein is CASSFQRNTGELFF.

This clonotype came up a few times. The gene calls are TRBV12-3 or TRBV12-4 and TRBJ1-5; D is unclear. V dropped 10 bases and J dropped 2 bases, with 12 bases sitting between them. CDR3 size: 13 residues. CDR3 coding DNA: TGTGCCACCCAACGGGTCGGCAATCAGCCCCAGCATTTT. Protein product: CATQRVGNQPQHF.

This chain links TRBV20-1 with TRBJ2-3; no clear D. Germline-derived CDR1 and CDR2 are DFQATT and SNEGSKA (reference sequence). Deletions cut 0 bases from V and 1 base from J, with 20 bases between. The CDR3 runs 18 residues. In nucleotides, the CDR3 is TGCAGTGCTAGAGATCAGAGAGTACTGGCACGGGGCACAGATACGCAGTATTTT. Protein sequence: CSARDQRVLARGTDTQYF.

CDR3 sequence (DNA): TGTGCCAGCAGGGCCGAGCGGGGGGGGCTTCACGAGCAGTACTTC. Translated, it gives CASRAERGGLHEQYF. The chain uses TRBV6-5 and TRBJ2-7; 10 bases fit TRBD2. With V trimmed by 6 bases and J by 5 bases, 10 bases remained unmatched. Germline V CDR1 and CDR2: MNHEY, SVGAGI. The CDR3 is 15 residues long.

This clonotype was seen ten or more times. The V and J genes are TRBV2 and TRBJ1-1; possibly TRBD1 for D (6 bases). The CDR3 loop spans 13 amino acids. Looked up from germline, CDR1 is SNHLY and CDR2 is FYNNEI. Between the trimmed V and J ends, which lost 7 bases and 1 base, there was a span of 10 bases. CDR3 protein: CASTTRGNTEAFF. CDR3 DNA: TGTGCCAGCACCACCAGGGGGAACACTGAAGCTTTCTTT.

As DNA, the CDR3 is TGTGCCAGCAGCTTAGCTTCGGGAGGGCCGTCAGATACGCAGTATTTT. It codes for CASSLASGGPSDTQYF. V is TRBV7-8 and J is TRBJ2-3; TRBD2 matches 8 bases. After removal of 0 bases from V and 4 bases from J, the junction contained 6 bases not matched to a gene. CDR1 is SGHVS, CDR2 FQNEAQ, per germline. The CDR3 runs to 16 residues.

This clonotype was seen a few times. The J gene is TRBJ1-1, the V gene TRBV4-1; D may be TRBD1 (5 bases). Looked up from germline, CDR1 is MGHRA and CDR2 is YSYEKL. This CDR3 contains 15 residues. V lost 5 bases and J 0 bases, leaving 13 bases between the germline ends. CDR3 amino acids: CASSVPPGMNTEAFF. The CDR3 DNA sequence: TGCGCCAGCAGCGTCCCCCCAGGGATGAACACTGAAGCTTTCTTT.

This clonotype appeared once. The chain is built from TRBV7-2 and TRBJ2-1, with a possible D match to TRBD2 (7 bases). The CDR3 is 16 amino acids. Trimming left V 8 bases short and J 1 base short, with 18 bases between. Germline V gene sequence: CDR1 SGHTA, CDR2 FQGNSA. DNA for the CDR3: TGTGCCAGCGGAAGGGGGGAGGGCCGGTCCTACAATGAGCAGTTCTTC. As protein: CASGRGEGRSYNEQFF.

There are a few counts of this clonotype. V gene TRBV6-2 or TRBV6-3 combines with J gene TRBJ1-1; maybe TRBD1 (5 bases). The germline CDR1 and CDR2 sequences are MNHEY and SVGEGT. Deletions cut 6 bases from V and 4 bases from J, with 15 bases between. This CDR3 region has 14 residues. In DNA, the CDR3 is TGTGCCAGCAGCTCACACATGGGGGGCACTGAAGCTTTCTTT. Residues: CASSSHMGGTEAFF.

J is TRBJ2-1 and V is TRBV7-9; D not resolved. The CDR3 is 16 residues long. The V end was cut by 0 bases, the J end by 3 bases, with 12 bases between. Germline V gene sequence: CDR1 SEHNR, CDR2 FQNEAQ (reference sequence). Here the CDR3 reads CASSLAWGLHYNEQFF. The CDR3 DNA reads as TGTGCCAGCAGCTTAGCGTGGGGTCTTCACTACAATGAGCAGTTCTTC.

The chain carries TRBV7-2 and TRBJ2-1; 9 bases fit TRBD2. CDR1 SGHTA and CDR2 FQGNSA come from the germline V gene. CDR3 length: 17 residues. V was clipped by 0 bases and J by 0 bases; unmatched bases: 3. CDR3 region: CASSLASGRTSYNEQFF. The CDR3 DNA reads TGTGCCAGCAGCTTAGCTAGCGGGAGAACCTCCTACAATGAGCAGTTCTTC. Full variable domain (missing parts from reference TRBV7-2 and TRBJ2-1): GAGVSQSPSNKVTEKGKDVELRCDPISGHTALYWYRQSLGQGLEFLIYFQGNSAPDKSGLPSDRFSAERTGGSVSTLTIQRTQQEDSAVYLCASSLASGRTSYNEQFFGPGTRLTVL.

CDR3 sequence: CASSSRETERVNETQYF. In nucleotides, the CDR3 is TGTGCCAGCAGCTCAAGAGAAACGGAGAGGGTCAATGAGACCCAGTACTTC. The chain couples TRBV21-1 to TRBJ2-5; the table's D call, TRBD2, has no DNA check behind it. TRBV21-1 represents a pseudogene. The CDR3 is made up of 17 amino acids.

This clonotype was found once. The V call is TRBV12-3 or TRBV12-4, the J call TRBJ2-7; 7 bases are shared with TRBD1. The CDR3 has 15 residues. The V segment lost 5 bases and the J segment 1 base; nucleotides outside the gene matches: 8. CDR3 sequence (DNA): TGTGCCAGCAGTCAGACAGGGTTAGGGTCCTACGAGCAGTACTTC. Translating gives CASSQTGLGSYEQYF.

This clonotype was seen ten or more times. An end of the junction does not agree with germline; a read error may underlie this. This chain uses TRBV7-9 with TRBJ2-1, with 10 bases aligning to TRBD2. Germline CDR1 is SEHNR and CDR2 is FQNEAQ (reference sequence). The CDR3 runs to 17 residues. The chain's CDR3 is CASSLAGGAGGPNEQFF. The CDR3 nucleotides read TGTGCCAGCAGCCTAGCGGGCGGAGCGGGAGGGCCCAATGAGCAGTTCTTC.

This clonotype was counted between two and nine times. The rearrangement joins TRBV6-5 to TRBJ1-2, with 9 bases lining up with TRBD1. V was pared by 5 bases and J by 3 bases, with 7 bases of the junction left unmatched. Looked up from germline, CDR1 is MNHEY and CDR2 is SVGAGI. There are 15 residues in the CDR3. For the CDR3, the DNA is TGTGCCAGCAGTGACACGGGACAGGGCCACTATGGCTACACCTTC. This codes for CASSDTGQGHYGYTF.

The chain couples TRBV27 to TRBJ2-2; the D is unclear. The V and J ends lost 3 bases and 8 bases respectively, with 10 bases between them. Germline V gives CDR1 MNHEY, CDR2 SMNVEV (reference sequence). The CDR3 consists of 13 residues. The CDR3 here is CASSFTTHGELFF. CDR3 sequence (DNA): TGTGCCAGCAGTTTTACTACTCATGGGGAGCTGTTTTTT.

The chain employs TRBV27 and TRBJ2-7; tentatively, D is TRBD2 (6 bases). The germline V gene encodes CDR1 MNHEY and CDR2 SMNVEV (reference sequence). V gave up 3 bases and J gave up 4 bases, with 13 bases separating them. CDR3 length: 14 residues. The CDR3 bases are TGTGCCAGCAGTTTTTCCGGGACTGCTTACGAGCAGTACTTC. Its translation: CASSFSGTAYEQYF.

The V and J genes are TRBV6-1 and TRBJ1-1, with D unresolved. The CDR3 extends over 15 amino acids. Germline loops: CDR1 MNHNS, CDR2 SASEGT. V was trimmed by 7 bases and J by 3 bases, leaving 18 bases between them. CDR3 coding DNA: TGTGCCAGCACCCCGGGTCCCGGCCCCGACACTGAAGCTTTCTTT. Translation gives CASTPGPGPDTEAFF.

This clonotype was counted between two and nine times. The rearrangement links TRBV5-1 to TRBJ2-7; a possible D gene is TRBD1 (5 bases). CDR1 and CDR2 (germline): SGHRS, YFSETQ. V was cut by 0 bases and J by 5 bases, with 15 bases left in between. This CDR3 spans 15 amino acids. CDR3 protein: CASSLAQGVMNEQYF. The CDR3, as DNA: TGCGCCAGCAGCTTGGCGCAGGGTGTAATGAACGAGCAGTACTTC. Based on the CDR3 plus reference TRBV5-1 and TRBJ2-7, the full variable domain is KAGVTQTPRYLIKTRGQQVTLSCSPISGHRSVSWYQQTPGQGLQFLFEYFSETQRNKGNFPGRFSGRQFSNSRSEMNVSTLELGDSALYLCASSLAQGVMNEQYFGPGTRLTVT.

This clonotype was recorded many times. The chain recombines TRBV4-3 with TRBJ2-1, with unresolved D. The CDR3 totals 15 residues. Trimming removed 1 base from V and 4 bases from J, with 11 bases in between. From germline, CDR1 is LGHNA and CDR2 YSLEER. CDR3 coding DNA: TGCGCCAGCAGCCAAGTTCGGCTAGGGTACAATGAGCAGTTCTTC. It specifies CASSQVRLGYNEQFF.

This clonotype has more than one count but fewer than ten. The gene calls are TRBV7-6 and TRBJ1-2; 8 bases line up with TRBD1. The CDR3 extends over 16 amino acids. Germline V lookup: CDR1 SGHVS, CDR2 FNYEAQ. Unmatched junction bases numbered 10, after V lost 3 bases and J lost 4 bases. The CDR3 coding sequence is TGTGCCAGCAGCTTGGAGGACAGGGAGGACGGCTATGGCTACACCTTC. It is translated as CASSLEDREDGYGYTF.

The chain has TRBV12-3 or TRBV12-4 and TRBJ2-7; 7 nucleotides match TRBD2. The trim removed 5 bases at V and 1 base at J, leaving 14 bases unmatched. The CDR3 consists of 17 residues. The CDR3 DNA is TGTGCCAGCAGTCCGGAAAGGGCGGGAGATCGATCCTACGAGCAGTACTTC. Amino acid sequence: CASSPERAGDRSYEQYF.

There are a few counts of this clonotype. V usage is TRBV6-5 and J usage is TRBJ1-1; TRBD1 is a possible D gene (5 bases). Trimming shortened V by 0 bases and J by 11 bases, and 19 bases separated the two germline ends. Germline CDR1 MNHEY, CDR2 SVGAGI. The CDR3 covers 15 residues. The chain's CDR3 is CASSYSQGVYYVAFF. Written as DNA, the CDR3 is TGTGCCAGCAGTTACTCGCAGGGCGTATATTATGTGGCTTTCTTT.

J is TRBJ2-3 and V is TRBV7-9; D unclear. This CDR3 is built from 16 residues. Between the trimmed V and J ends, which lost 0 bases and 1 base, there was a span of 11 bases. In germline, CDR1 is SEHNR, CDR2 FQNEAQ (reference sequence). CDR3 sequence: CASSLAWYLGTDTQYF. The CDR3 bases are TGTGCCAGCAGCTTAGCCTGGTATCTAGGCACAGATACGCAGTATTTT.

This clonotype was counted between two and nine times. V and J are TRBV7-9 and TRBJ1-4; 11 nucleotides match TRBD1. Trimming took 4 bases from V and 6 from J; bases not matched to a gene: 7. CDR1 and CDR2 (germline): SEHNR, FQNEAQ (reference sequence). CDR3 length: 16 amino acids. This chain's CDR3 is CASSSDRGPADEKLFF. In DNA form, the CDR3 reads TGTGCCAGCAGCTCGGACAGGGGGCCGGCGGATGAAAAACTGTTTTTT.